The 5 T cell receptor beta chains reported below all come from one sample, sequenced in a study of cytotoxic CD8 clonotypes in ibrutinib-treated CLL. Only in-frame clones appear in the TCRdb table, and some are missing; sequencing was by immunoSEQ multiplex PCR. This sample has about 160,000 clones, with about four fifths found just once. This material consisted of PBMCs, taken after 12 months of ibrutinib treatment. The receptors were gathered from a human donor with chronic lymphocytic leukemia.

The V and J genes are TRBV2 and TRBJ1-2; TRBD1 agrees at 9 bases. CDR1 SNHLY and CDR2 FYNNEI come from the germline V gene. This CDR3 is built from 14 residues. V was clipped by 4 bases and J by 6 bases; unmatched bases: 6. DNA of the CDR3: TGTGCCAGCAGTGCCGCGGGACAGGGCAATGGCTACACCTTC. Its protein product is CASSAAGQGNGYTF.

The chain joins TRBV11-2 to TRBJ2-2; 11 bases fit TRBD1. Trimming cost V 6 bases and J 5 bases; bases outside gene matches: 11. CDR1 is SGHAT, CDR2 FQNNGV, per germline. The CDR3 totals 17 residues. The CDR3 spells CASRSPRDRGRTGELFF. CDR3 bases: TGTGCCAGCAGAAGCCCGAGGGACAGGGGGAGAACCGGGGAGCTGTTTTTT.

The DNA for the CDR3 is TGTGCCAGCAGCCAAACAGGGACCGCCCCGTTGGGCTACACCTTC. Residues: CASSQTGTAPLGYTF. V usage is TRBV7-8 and J usage is TRBJ1-2, with a tentative D call TRBD1 (6 bases). The V gene's germline CDR1 is SGHVS and CDR2 FQNEAQ. This CDR3 is 15 amino acids long. V lost 5 bases, J lost 8 bases, and 21 bases lay in between.

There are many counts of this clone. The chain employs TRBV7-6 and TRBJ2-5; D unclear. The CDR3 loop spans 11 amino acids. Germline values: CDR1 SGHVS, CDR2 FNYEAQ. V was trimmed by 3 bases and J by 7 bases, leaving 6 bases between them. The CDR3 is CASSFLGTQYF. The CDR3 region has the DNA TGTGCCAGCAGCTTCTTGGGGACCCAGTACTTC.

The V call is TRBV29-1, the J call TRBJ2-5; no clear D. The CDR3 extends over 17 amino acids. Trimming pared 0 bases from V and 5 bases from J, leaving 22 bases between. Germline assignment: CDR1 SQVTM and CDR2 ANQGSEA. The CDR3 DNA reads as TGCAGCGTTGAAGAACCCCGACGTAAGGTTCGCGTGGAGACCCAGTACTTC. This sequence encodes CSVEEPRRKVRVETQYF.